Included here is one T cell receptor (beta chain) sequence, with context. This sample stems from a study of blood T cell repertoires in COVID-19. Study as a whole: Spain, Italy and the United States supplied samples that represented acute and convalescent COVID-19.

In the original analysis: Researchers report that nucleated cell counts were estimated from reference gene primer amplification. Clones were sequenced by immunoSEQ multiplex PCR, and TCRdb holds only the in-frame ones, with some missing. The DNA was the basis for D and trimming; V, J and clone size are from that table. In the table there are roughly 230,000 clones, over 85% of which are singletons. The CDR3 covers 17 residues. Germline CDR1 and CDR2: SGHTS and YDEGEE. Between the trimmed V and J ends, which lost 0 bases and 0 bases, there was a span of 13 bases. The source of this sequence is a young woman with acute COVID-19. The rearrangement uses TRBV5-8 and TRBJ1-3; a weak D match, TRBD1 (6 bases). Material for sequencing was PBMCs or T cells enriched from blood (not recorded which). The CDR3 DNA sequence: TGTGCCAGCAGCTTGGGACAGGCGTTACTCTCTGGAAACACCATATATTTT. Translation gives CASSLGQALLSGNTIYF.